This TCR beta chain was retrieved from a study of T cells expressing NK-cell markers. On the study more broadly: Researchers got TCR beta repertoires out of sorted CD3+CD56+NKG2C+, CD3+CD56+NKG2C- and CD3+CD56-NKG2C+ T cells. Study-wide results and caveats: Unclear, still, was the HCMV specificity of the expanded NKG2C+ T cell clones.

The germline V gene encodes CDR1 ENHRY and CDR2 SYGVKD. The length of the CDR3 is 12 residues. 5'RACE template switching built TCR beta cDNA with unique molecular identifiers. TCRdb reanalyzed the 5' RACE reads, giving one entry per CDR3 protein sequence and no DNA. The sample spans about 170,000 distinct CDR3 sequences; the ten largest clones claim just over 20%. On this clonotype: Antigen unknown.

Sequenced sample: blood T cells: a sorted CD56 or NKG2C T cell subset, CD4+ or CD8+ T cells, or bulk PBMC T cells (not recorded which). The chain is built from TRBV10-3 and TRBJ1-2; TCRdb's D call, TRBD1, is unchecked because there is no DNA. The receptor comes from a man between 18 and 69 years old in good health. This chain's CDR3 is CAITGGSYGYTF.